The clone carrying this T cell receptor beta chain was picked up one time. Under the authors' procedure: Estimation of nucleated cell counts was performed using reference gene primer amplification. Libraries were prepared by immunoSEQ multiplex PCR; TCRdb keeps only in-frame clonotypes and omits some of them. D and trimming were read from the DNA, whereas the V and J calls and clone size are those reported in that table. The table lists fewer than 200,000 clones, roughly four fifths of them singletons. Patients of the Seattle cohort, enrolled during active infection, were followed longitudinally. V lost 0 bases, J lost 7 bases, and 12 bases lay in between. Germline CDR1 LGHNA, CDR2 YSLEER. The CDR3 is 15 amino acids. The data stem from a study of blood T cell repertoires in COVID-19.

The receptor comes from a woman of 80 years or more with COVID-19, enrolled during active disease. The chain carries TRBV4-3 and TRBJ2-2; D is possibly TRBD1 (6 bases). Specimen: peripheral blood. CDR3 amino acids: CASSQDAGDGGELFF. CDR3 nucleotide sequence: TGCGCCAGCAGCCAAGATGCAGGGGATGGCGGGGAGCTGTTTTTT.